Listed below are T cell receptor beta chains from one sample, sequenced in a study of shared clonotypes between healthy human individuals. This table comes from immunoSEQ multiplex PCR, and its TCRdb copy is limited to in-frame clones, with some not included. The sample carries approximately 2,000,000 clones, roughly 95% recorded once. Sequenced sample: naive CD8+ T cells from PBMCs. These receptors originate from a man younger than 35 in good health. Some clones in this sample may be carry-over from other donors' samples. Each CDR3 is given with its conserved first and last residue. The order of the fields is J gene, D gene, clone size, V gene, CDR3 protein, CDR3 DNA. A D gene is named only where the DNA matches it firmly. Rows give clone size only sometimes, using once, few, many, or a class for an expanded clone.

TRBJ2-2 TRBD2 - TRBV6-5 CASSYIASGTGELFF TGTGCCAGCAGTTACATCGCTAGCGGGACGGGGGAGCTGTTTTTT
TRBJ2-2 TRBD2 - TRBV7-9 CASSDRPSGPTGELFF TGTGCCAGCAGCGATCGACCTAGCGGTCCCACCGGGGAGCTGTTTTTT
TRBJ1-1 - - TRBV10-2 CASSDLGLSTEAFF TGCGCCAGCAGTGATTTGGGTCTTTCCACTGAAGCTTTCTTT
TRBJ2-7 TRBD2 - TRBV7-8 CASSPGAGAYEQYF TGTGCCAGCAGCCCCGGGGCGGGAGCCTACGAGCAGTACTTC
TRBJ2-7 - - TRBV28 CASSLNYEQYF TGTGCCAGCAGTCTCAACTACGAGCAGTACTTC
TRBJ2-3 - - TRBV27 CASSWTVTDTQYF TGTGCCAGCAGTTGGACTGTTACGGATACGCAGTATTTT
TRBJ2-3 TRBD2 - TRBV10-3 CAIRKKREGKTDTQYF TGTGCCATCAGAAAGAAGCGGGAGGGAAAGACAGATACGCAGTATTTT
TRBJ1-1 - - TRBV4-1 CASAGLGTEAFF TGCGCCAGTGCAGGACTGGGAACTGAAGCTTTCTTT
TRBJ1-1 - - TRBV7-8 CASSPRTVINTEAFF TGTGCCAGCAGCCCGAGGACGGTCATCAACACTGAAGCTTTCTTT
TRBJ2-7 - - TRBV27 CASSLNRWSRDEQYF TGTGCCAGCAGTTTAAACAGGTGGAGTCGGGACGAGCAGTACTTC
TRBJ2-5 - - TRBV14 CASSQDFRGAETQYF TGTGCCAGCAGCCAAGATTTCAGGGGCGCGGAGACCCAGTACTTC
TRBJ2-7 - - TRBV14 CASSQIHSYEQYF TGTGCCAGCAGCCAAATTCACTCCTACGAGCAGTACTTC
TRBJ2-1 TRBD2 - TRBV12-5 CASGLWGLAGYADEQFF TGTGCTAGTGGTTTGTGGGGGCTAGCGGGGTACGCCGATGAGCAGTTCTTC
TRBJ2-1 - - TRBV12-5 CASGFTAYNEQFF TGTGCTAGTGGTTTTACAGCTTACAATGAGCAGTTCTTC
TRBJ2-5 - - TRBV9 CASNAPVPEGAEETQYF TGTGCCAGCAACGCCCCGGTTCCGGAGGGGGCAGAGGAGACCCAGTACTTC
TRBJ2-1 - - TRBV6-1 CASSPPANEQFF TGTGCCAGCAGTCCCCCCGCCAATGAGCAGTTCTTC
TRBJ2-7 TRBD1 - TRBV5-8 CASRTTGDEQYF TGTGCCAGCAGGACAACAGGGGACGAGCAGTACTTC
TRBJ1-6 - - TRBV28 CASSLTLRGPNSPLHF TGTGCCAGCAGTCTCACCCTCAGGGGACCTAATTCACCCCTCCACTTT
TRBJ1-1 - - TRBV28 CASTPGEGRGAFF TGTGCCAGCACCCCCGGGGAGGGTAGGGGAGCTTTCTTT
TRBJ2-3 TRBD2 - TRBV27 CASHGGLAAHTDTQYF TGTGCCAGCCACGGGGGGTTAGCGGCCCACACAGATACGCAGTATTTT
TRBJ2-2 TRBD1 - TRBV29-1 CSARDRGKSPGELFF TGCAGCGCCCGAGACAGGGGAAAGTCTCCCGGGGAGCTGTTTTTT
TRBJ2-1 TRBD2 - TRBV29-1 CSVALASYNEQFF TGCAGCGTTGCACTAGCGTCCTACAATGAGCAGTTCTTC
TRBJ1-2 TRBD1 few TRBV30 CAWSSTGDYTF TGTGCCTGGAGTTCCACAGGGGACTACACCTTC
TRBJ2-2 TRBD2 - TRBV9 CASSVWTSGDTGELFF TGTGCCAGCAGCGTATGGACTAGCGGAGACACCGGGGAGCTGTTTTTT